The clone carrying this T cell receptor beta chain occurred many times. Antigen specificity is unknown. The data are from a study of metastatic and nonmetastatic thyroid tumors. Looking at the study overall: Both malignant and benign thyroid patients supplied peripheral blood and tumor or nodule tissue samples, across which the repertoires of these patients were then compared.

Study-wide results and limits: TCR beta diversity was reportedly significantly higher in malignant thyroid tumors than benign nodules, in blood and tumor.

Authors' processing steps: The authors used CDR3 differences across clinicopathological groups to build a distant-metastasis classifier for papillary thyroid cancer. TCRdb reanalyzed the PCR reads via MiXCR. For this entry, the V and J calls and clone size follow TCRdb and not the study's own pipeline. Here the sample spans about 92,000 clones, 15% being singletons. Germline V gene sequence: CDR1 SEHNR, CDR2 FQNEAQ (reference sequence). V lost 3 bases and J lost 6, with 8 bases in between. The CDR3 consists of 12 residues. Nobody among the patients had been given any treatment before thyroid surgery. What was sequenced was blood. The V call is TRBV7-9, the J call TRBJ1-1; no reliable D call. This clonotype originated in a female donor with papillary thyroid cancer or a benign thyroid nodule (not recorded which). Some clones in this sample may be carry-over from other donors' samples. The CDR3 protein is CASSLRRAEAFF. Written as DNA, the CDR3 is TGTGCCAGCAGCTTGAGGAGGGCTGAAGCTTTCTTT.